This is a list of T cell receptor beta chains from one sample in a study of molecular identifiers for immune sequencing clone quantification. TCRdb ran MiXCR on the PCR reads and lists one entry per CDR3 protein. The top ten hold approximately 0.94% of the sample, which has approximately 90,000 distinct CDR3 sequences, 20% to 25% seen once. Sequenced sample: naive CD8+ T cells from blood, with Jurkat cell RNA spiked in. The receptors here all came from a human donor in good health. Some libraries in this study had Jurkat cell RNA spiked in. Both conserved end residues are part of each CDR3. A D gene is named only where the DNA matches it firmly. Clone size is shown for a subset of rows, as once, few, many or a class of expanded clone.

CASSPTRDGEVDYEQYF | TGTGCCAGCAGCCCCACCCGCGACGGGGAGGTGGACTACGAGCAGTACTTC | - | TRBJ2-7 | TRBV11-2 | many
CSARAQSGEKKPADTQYF | TGCAGTGCTAGAGCTCAGTCGGGGGAGAAAAAGCCGGCAGATACGCAGTATTTT | - | TRBJ2-3 | TRBV20-1 | many
CASSPTGLSTPPQHF | TGTGCCAGCAGCCCCACGGGACTTAGCACTCCGCCCCAGCATTTT | - | TRBJ1-5 | TRBV7-6 | -
CASQDIGSSYEQYF | TGTGCCAGCCAGGATATCGGCAGCTCCTACGAGCAGTACTTC | - | TRBJ2-7 | TRBV7-9 | few
CASGLGDRVDTEAFF | TGTGCTAGTGGTTTGGGTGACAGGGTGGATACTGAAGCTTTCTTT | TRBD1 | TRBJ1-1 | TRBV12-5 | many
CASSEDAFSGNTIYF | TGTGCCAGCAGTGAAGACGCCTTCTCTGGAAACACCATATATTTT | - | TRBJ1-3 | TRBV2 | many
CASSTKLDLTDTQYF | TGTGCCAGCAGCACAAAACTAGACCTCACAGATACGCAGTATTTT | - | TRBJ2-3 | TRBV7-9 | many
CASSVISEEAFF | TGTGCCAGCAGTGTAATCTCAGAAGAAGCTTTCTTT | - | TRBJ1-1 | TRBV6-1 | many
CASSVGQGAEEQYF | TGTGCCAGCAGCGTAGGACAGGGGGCGGAGGAGCAGTACTTC | TRBD1 | TRBJ2-7 | TRBV9 | many
CASSLSGSTYEQYF | TGTGCCAGCAGCCTAAGCGGGAGTACCTACGAGCAGTACTTC | TRBD2 | TRBJ2-7 | TRBV7-9 | many
CASSMEGLASYEQYF | TGTGCCAGTAGCATGGAAGGACTAGCGTCGTACGAGCAGTACTTC | TRBD2 | TRBJ2-7 | TRBV19 | many
CAGSIVRTSGTYEQYF | TGTGCCGGTAGTATTGTCCGGACTAGCGGAACCTACGAGCAGTACTTC | TRBD2 | TRBJ2-7 | TRBV19 | -
CSAIGLAENTGELFF | TGCAGTGCTATAGGTCTAGCCGAGAACACCGGGGAGCTGTTTTTT | - | TRBJ2-2 | TRBV20-1 | -
CASSRTGGLKETQYF | TGTGCCAGCAGCCGGACAGGGGGCTTGAAGGAGACCCAGTACTTC | TRBD1 | TRBJ2-5 | TRBV27 | many
CASSYSNTEAFF | TGTGCCAGCAGTTACTCCAACACTGAAGCTTTCTTT | - | TRBJ1-1 | TRBV6-5 | many
CASSLPGDEKLFF | TGTGCCAGCAGCTTACCGGGGGATGAAAAACTGTTTTTT | - | TRBJ1-4 | TRBV7-9 | once
CASSSDGVGETQYF | TGCGCCAGCAGCTCGGACGGGGTAGGGGAGACCCAGTACTTC | - | TRBJ2-5 | TRBV5-1 | many
CASSTGVGGQYF | TGTGCCAGCAGTACAGGGGTCGGTGGGCAGTACTTC | TRBD1 | TRBJ2-7 | TRBV7-6 | -
CASSLLTANNEQFF | TGTGCCAGCAGCTTACTAACAGCGAACAATGAGCAGTTCTTC | - | TRBJ2-1 | TRBV7-6 | -
CASSLAGGTEQYF | TGTGCCAGCAGTTTAGCCGGGGGGACCGAGCAGTACTTC | TRBD2 | TRBJ2-7 | TRBV12-3/TRBV12-4 | many
CASSRSSGDRSYEQYF | TGTGCCAGCAGCCGCTCTAGCGGAGACAGGTCCTACGAGCAGTACTTC | - | TRBJ2-7 | TRBV12-3/TRBV12-4 | many
CATSRRQGAADTQYF | TGTGCCACCAGCAGAAGACAGGGGGCTGCAGATACGCAGTATTTT | TRBD1 | TRBJ2-3 | TRBV15 | many
CASSSIPGPGDHEQYF | TGTGCCAGCAGTTCAATTCCGGGACCGGGGGACCACGAGCAGTACTTC | - | TRBJ2-7 | TRBV6-2/TRBV6-3 | many
CASKTGGGVFQETQYF | TGTGCCAGCAAGACAGGGGGCGGGGTGTTCCAAGAGACCCAGTACTTC | TRBD1 | TRBJ2-5 | TRBV2 | many
CASALDRGNEQYF | TGCGCCAGCGCATTGGACAGGGGGAACGAGCAGTACTTC | TRBD1 | TRBJ2-7 | TRBV4-1 | many
CSARVETGNNQAQHF | TGCAGTGCTAGAGTTGAAACAGGGAATAATCAGGCCCAGCATTTT | - | TRBJ1-5 | TRBV20-1 | many
CASSSRTGAHEQYF | TGTGCCAGCAGTTCTCGGACAGGGGCTCACGAGCAGTACTTC | TRBD1 | TRBJ2-7 | TRBV28 | -
CASALLKEIEHFNEQFF | TGTGCCAGCGCCCTCTTGAAAGAAATCGAACATTTCAATGAGCAGTTCTTC | - | TRBJ2-1 | TRBV28 | once
CSVSGSGGELFF | TGCAGCGTTAGCGGTTCGGGCGGGGAGCTGTTTTTT | - | TRBJ2-2 | TRBV29-1 | many
CAGSLSLGTEAFF | TGTGCCGGCAGTTTATCGTTGGGCACTGAGGCTTTCTTT | - | TRBJ1-1 | TRBV27 | -
CSGVAKNIQYF | TGCAGCGGGGTAGCCAAAAACATTCAGTACTTC | - | TRBJ2-4 | TRBV29-1 | -
CASNEAGGGNQPQHF | TGTGCCAGCAACGAAGCCGGGGGAGGCAATCAGCCCCAGCATTTT | - | TRBJ1-5 | TRBV9 | many
CASNLDRGQVNEQFF | TGTGCCAGCAACCTGGACAGGGGGCAAGTAAATGAGCAGTTCTTC | TRBD1 | TRBJ2-1 | TRBV12-3/TRBV12-4 | few
CASSLETSGDQETQYF | TGTGCCAGCAGCTTAGAGACTAGCGGGGACCAAGAGACCCAGTACTTC | TRBD2 | TRBJ2-5 | TRBV7-6 | many
CASSLPGYEQYF | TGTGCCAGCAGCTTGCCGGGCTACGAGCAGTACTTC | - | TRBJ2-7 | TRBV5-4 | many
CASSLARANTGELFF | TGTGCCAGCAGTTTGGCCAGGGCGAACACCGGGGAGCTGTTTTTT | - | TRBJ2-2 | TRBV27 | many
CSVEGAGISFSYNEQFF | TGCAGCGTTGAAGGGGCCGGGATTTCATTCTCCTACAATGAGCAGTTCTTC | - | TRBJ2-1 | TRBV29-1 | few
CATSGGATSTDTQYF | TGTGCCACCAGCGGGGGGGCCACGAGCACAGATACGCAGTATTTT | - | TRBJ2-3 | TRBV15 | few
CASRLGSGELFF | TGTGCCAGCAGATTAGGGTCCGGGGAGCTGTTTTTT | - | TRBJ2-2 | TRBV12-3/TRBV12-4 | many
CASTPRGNTGELFF | TGTGCCAGCACCCCCAGGGGGAACACCGGGGAGCTGTTTTTT | - | TRBJ2-2 | TRBV5-5 | many
CASSLRAVNSNQPQHF | TGTGCCAGCAGCTTACGGGCAGTCAATAGCAATCAGCCCCAGCATTTT | - | TRBJ1-5 | TRBV7-3 | -
CAGSYQGRRTEAFF | TGTGCCGGCAGTTATCAGGGGAGGCGGACTGAAGCTTTCTTT | - | TRBJ1-1 | TRBV6-2/TRBV6-3 | -
CASSHLDSSYEQYF | TGTGCCAGCAGTCACTTGGACAGCTCCTACGAGCAGTACTTC | - | TRBJ2-7 | TRBV27 | few
CASSQDRYAGDEQFF | TGCGCCAGCAGCCAAGATAGGTACGCGGGAGATGAGCAGTTCTTC | TRBD2 | TRBJ2-1 | TRBV4-3 | -
CASSSPGITENTGELFF | TGTGCCAGCAGCTCACCCGGGATCACAGAGAACACCGGGGAGCTGTTTTTT | - | TRBJ2-2 | TRBV7-9 | many
CASSLEIAGRTDTQYF | TGCGCCAGCAGCTTAGAAATAGCGGGGCGCACAGATACGCAGTATTTT | TRBD2 | TRBJ2-3 | TRBV5-1 | many
CAGGVVPGAQETQYF | TGTGCCGGCGGCGTAGTACCGGGGGCCCAAGAGACCCAGTACTTC | - | TRBJ2-5 | TRBV9 | -
CASSQDRGSGNTIYF | TGCGCCAGCAGCCAAGATCGAGGCTCTGGAAACACCATATATTTT | - | TRBJ1-3 | TRBV4-3 | -
CSARLYGLAGGSYNEQFF | TGCAGTGCTAGACTGTATGGACTAGCGGGAGGATCCTACAATGAGCAGTTCTTC | TRBD2 | TRBJ2-1 | TRBV20-1 | few
CASRSGGAPDTQYF | TGTGCCAGCCGTAGCGGGGGGGCTCCCGATACGCAGTATTTT | TRBD2 | TRBJ2-3 | TRBV27 | many
CASRTTVNTEAFF | TGTGCCAGCAGGACGACAGTGAACACTGAAGCTTTCTTT | - | TRBJ1-1 | TRBV7-9 | many
CASSWGQIVTGELFF | TGTGCCAGCAGCTGGGGACAGATAGTCACCGGGGAGCTGTTTTTT | TRBD1 | TRBJ2-2 | TRBV5-4 | many
CASSLVGLGPEAFF | TGCGCCAGCAGCTTGGTGGGACTTGGCCCTGAAGCTTTCTTT | - | TRBJ1-1 | TRBV5-1 | -
CASSPGYSTDTQYF | TGTGCCAGCTCACCAGGGTATAGCACAGATACGCAGTATTTT | - | TRBJ2-3 | TRBV18 | many
CASSVIQGQTEAFF | TGTGCCAGCAGCGTCATCCAGGGGCAGACTGAAGCTTTCTTT | - | TRBJ1-1 | TRBV9 | many
CASRWGQGDNQPQHF | TGTGCCAGTAGATGGGGACAGGGAGATAATCAGCCCCAGCATTTT | TRBD1 | TRBJ1-5 | TRBV19 | many
CASSLSPGQETPEAFF | TGTGCCAGCAGCTTAAGTCCGGGACAGGAGACACCTGAAGCTTTCTTT | TRBD1 | TRBJ1-1 | TRBV7-8 | many
CASSRGAGDRSRIGNTIYF | TGTGCCAGCAGCCGGGGGGCCGGAGACAGATCCCGGATTGGAAACACCATATATTTT | - | TRBJ1-3 | TRBV3-1 | many
CASEDPLAGNTGELFF | TGTGCCAGCGAAGACCCCCTAGCGGGGAACACCGGGGAGCTGTTTTTT | TRBD2 | TRBJ2-2 | TRBV5-4 | many